These T cell receptor beta chains were read from a single sample in a study of early T cells in non-severe SARS-CoV-2 infection. TCRdb reprocessed the 5' RACE reads via MiXCR and lists one record per CDR3 protein. Seen here are about 72,000 distinct CDR3 sequences, roughly 9.1% observed once, and the top ten hold 6.5% to 8.5%. The sequences come from whole blood, collected at baseline. Receptor source: an adult who was a healthcare worker with PCR-confirmed SARS-CoV-2 infection or an uninfected control (not recorded which). Each CDR3 is given with its conserved first and last residue. The order of the fields is D gene, clone size, V gene, J gene, CDR3 DNA, CDR3 protein. The D gene is left open where the match is weak. Some rows mark clone size as missing; the rest say once, few, many or name a class of expanded clone.

TRBD2	.	TRBV4-1	TRBJ2-1	TGCGCCAGCAGCCACTCTACTAGCGGGGTCTACAATGAGCAGTTCTTC	CASSHSTSGVYNEQFF
.	few	TRBV30	TRBJ2-3	TGTGCCTGGAGTGTGATATCTGATACGCAGTATTTT	CAWSVISDTQYF
.	many	TRBV4-1	TRBJ1-1	TGCGCCAGCAGCCAAGAAGGTGTGGGGAGCACTGAAGCTTTCTTT	CASSQEGVGSTEAFF
.	few	TRBV24-1	TRBJ2-6	TGTGCCACCTCACCCACCTCTGGGGCCAACGTCCTGACTTTC	CATSPTSGANVLTF
.	few	TRBV4-3	TRBJ2-7	TGCGCCAGCAGCCAAGGACTACTGCCCTCCTACGAGCAGTACTTC	CASSQGLLPSYEQYF
.	many	TRBV5-5	TRBJ2-2	TGTGCCAGCAGCTTGGGGACCTTGAACACCGGGGAGCTGTTTTTT	CASSLGTLNTGELFF
.	few	TRBV2	TRBJ2-1	TGTGCCAGCAACTCCGGCCCCTCCTACAATGAGCAGTTCTTC	CASNSGPSYNEQFF
TRBD1	few	TRBV20-1	TRBJ2-1	TGCAGTGCTAGAGTGGACAGGGGACCATCCTACAATGAGCAGTTCTTC	CSARVDRGPSYNEQFF
TRBD1	.	TRBV9	TRBJ2-7	TGTGCCAGCAGCGAGCCCGGGACAGGCATTTACTTC	CASSEPGTGIYF
TRBD1	many	TRBV18	TRBJ2-3	TGTGCCAGCTCACCTCAACGGGGGACAGGGGCGTCAGATACGCAGTATTTT	CASSPQRGTGASDTQYF
.	few	TRBV12-3/TRBV12-4	TRBJ1-2	TGTGCCAGCAGTCTACAGGGTGAAGGCTACACCTTC	CASSLQGEGYTF
TRBD1	few	TRBV12-3/TRBV12-4	TRBJ1-1	TGTGCCAGCAGTCGTCACAGGGGGCACGGGACTGAAGCTTTCTTT	CASSRHRGHGTEAFF
.	.	TRBV6-1	TRBJ2-7	TGTGCCAGTACCCCCTCCGCGGGTGCAGCCTACGAGCAGTACTTC	CASTPSAGAAYEQYF
.	many	TRBV6-2/TRBV6-3	TRBJ1-2	TGTGCCAGCAGGAACGACAGAAACTATGGCTACACCTTC	CASRNDRNYGYTF
TRBD1	many	TRBV20-1	TRBJ2-7	TGCAGTGCAAACAAGCGGACAGGGGGCCCTTGGGAGCAGTACTTC	CSANKRTGGPWEQYF
TRBD1	many	TRBV2	TRBJ1-3	TGTGCCAGCAGTCCCAGGACAGGGAGAAACACCATATATTTT	CASSPRTGRNTIYF
TRBD1	.	TRBV5-4	TRBJ1-1	TGTGCCAGCAGCCCGGGGGGACAGTTTAACACTGAAGCTTTCTTT	CASSPGGQFNTEAFF
.	few	TRBV6-5	TRBJ1-5	TGTGCCAGCAGTCTCGACATGTATAGCAATCAGCCCCAGCATTTT	CASSLDMYSNQPQHF
.	many	TRBV7-9	TRBJ2-5	TGTGCCAGCAGCTTAGAAATTGGGGCGGGCAGTGGAGAGACCCAGTACTTC	CASSLEIGAGSGETQYF
TRBD1	few	TRBV15	TRBJ2-5	TGTGCCACCAGCAGAGGACAGGGGGACCAAGAGACCCAGTACTTC	CATSRGQGDQETQYF
.	.	TRBV9	TRBJ2-3	TGTGCCAGCAGCGTAGCAGGTTGGGGGGCGGATACGCAGTATTTT	CASSVAGWGADTQYF
.	.	TRBV7-2	TRBJ1-2	TGTGCCAGCAGCTTATATGGCAGGGCACACTATGGCTACACCTTC	CASSLYGRAHYGYTF
.	few	TRBV5-1	TRBJ2-2	TGCGCCAGCAGCTTGTCGCAGGGGTCGGAAACCGGGGAGCTGTTTTTT	CASSLSQGSETGELFF
.	.	TRBV6-6	TRBJ2-3	TGTGCCAGCAGTAACGGACGGATCACAGATACGCAGTATTTT	CASSNGRITDTQYF
.	.	TRBV20-1	TRBJ1-4	TGCAGTGCTCAGAATAGGGCGGGAGAAAAACTGTTTTTT	CSAQNRAGEKLFF
TRBD1	many	TRBV7-6	TRBJ2-3	TGTGCCAGCAGCGGGACAGGGGGCGAGAATACGCAGTATTTT	CASSGTGGENTQYF
.	many	TRBV4-1	TRBJ1-1	TGCGCCAGCAGCCAAGTACCGGGACCCAGGCCGGAGAACACTGAAGCTTTCTTT	CASSQVPGPRPENTEAFF
.	few	TRBV11-2	TRBJ2-5	TGTGCCAGCACGCTGTCCGGAGAGACCCAGTACTTC	CASTLSGETQYF
TRBD2	.	TRBV7-2	TRBJ2-3	TGTGCCAGCAGCAGAGGACTAGCGGCCACAGATACGCAGTATTTT	CASSRGLAATDTQYF
.	.	TRBV2	TRBJ1-3	TGTGCCAGCGGAACCGACAGGTTCTCTGGAAACACCATATATTTT	CASGTDRFSGNTIYF
.	many	TRBV10-2	TRBJ1-2	TGCGCCAGCAGTCCTCAACGGGGGACCTATGGCTACACCTTC	CASSPQRGTYGYTF
.	many	TRBV5-1	TRBJ2-1	TGCGCCAGCAGCTTGAACAGGGACAATGAGCAGTTCTTC	CASSLNRDNEQFF
TRBD1	.	TRBV2	TRBJ2-2	TGTGCCAGCAGTGAAAGAGGGACTCGGACAGGGAGGAACACCGGGGAGCTGTTTTTT	CASSERGTRTGRNTGELFF
.	few	TRBV20-1	TRBJ1-2	TGCAGTGCCATGTTGAGGGGAAACTATGGCTACACCTTC	CSAMLRGNYGYTF
.	few	TRBV6-2/TRBV6-3	TRBJ2-1	TGTGCCAGTACGGGGAAGCGCCGGTTTTCCTACAATGAGCAGTTCTTC	CASTGKRRFSYNEQFF
.	many	TRBV20-1	TRBJ2-1	TGCAGTGTTCTCAGGGCCAATGAGCAGTTCTTC	CSVLRANEQFF
TRBD1	few	TRBV18	TRBJ1-3	TGTGCCAGCTCACCATGGACAGGAATCTCTGGAAACACCATATATTTT	CASSPWTGISGNTIYF
TRBD1	.	TRBV18	TRBJ2-5	TGTGCCAGCTCATGGGGACAGCAAGAGACCCAGTACTTC	CASSWGQQETQYF
TRBD2	.	TRBV6-4	TRBJ2-7	TGTGCCAGCAGTGACGGAGCGGGGGGGCCTTACGAGCAGTACTTC	CASSDGAGGPYEQYF
.	.	TRBV5-4	TRBJ1-4	TGTGCCAGCAGCCTTGGCACGACTTCGGCCGGAGAAAAACTGTTTTTT	CASSLGTTSAGEKLFF
TRBD2	.	TRBV7-3	TRBJ2-1	TGTGCCAGCAGCTTCGGACTAGGCAATGAGCAGTTCTTC	CASSFGLGNEQFF
.	.	TRBV4-1	TRBJ2-6	TGCGCCAGCAGCCCCTACGGGGCCAACGTCCTGACTTTC	CASSPYGANVLTF